These 5 T cell receptor beta chains came from one sample sequenced in a study of T cell repertoires in cytomegalovirus infection. TCRdb reprocessed the reads with MiXCR, giving one entry per CDR3 protein. The table includes around 550,000 distinct CDR3 sequences, more than 20% detected once. What was sequenced was PBMCs. The source of these receptors is a human donor in good health (CMV status not recorded). Some clones in this sample may be carry-over from other donors' samples.

This rearrangement joins TRBV6-5 to TRBJ2-2; D is unclear. Germline loops: CDR1 MNHEY, CDR2 SVGAGI. This CDR3 contains 13 residues. The ends were cut back, 2 bases at V and 4 bases at J, with 5 bases in the middle. The CDR3 region is CASSYVGTGELFF. The CDR3 DNA sequence: TGTGCCAGCAGTTACGTGGGCACCGGGGAGCTGTTTTTT.

The chain employs TRBV6-1 and TRBJ2-7; D gene uncertain. The V end lost 0 bases, the J end lost 5 bases, and 17 bases lay between the germline ends. Germline V gene data show CDR1 as MNHNS and CDR2 as SASEGT. This CDR3 has 16 amino acids. CDR3 loop: CASSEAMGSRNNEQYV. The CDR3 nucleotides are TGTGCCAGCAGTGAAGCGATGGGCAGCAGGAACAACGAGCAGTACGTC.

As regards this clonotype: A read error may be the cause here, since a much bigger clone is one base away. V and J are TRBV7-2 and TRBJ1-4, with TRBD1 as a possible D gene (5 bases). In germline, CDR1 is SGHTA, CDR2 FQGNSA. The CDR3 runs 14 residues. The CDR3 DNA reads as TGTGCCAGCAGCGCCCAGGGAACTCAAGAAAAACTGGTTTTT. Residues: CASSAQGTQEKLVF.

The chain combines TRBV28 with TRBJ2-7; D is unresolved. Trimming shortened V by 5 bases and J by 0 bases, and 11 bases separated the two germline ends. Germline V gene lookup returns CDR1 MDHEN and CDR2 SYDVKM. The CDR3 totals 14 residues. CDR3 bases: TGTGCCAGCAGTAGGGATCCCGCCTCCTACGAGCAGTACTTC. Its translation is CASSRDPASYEQYF.

The chain combines TRBV27 with TRBJ1-6, with D maybe TRBD1 (5 bases). The length of the CDR3 is 12 residues. V was pared by 5 bases and J by 10 bases, with 9 bases between. Germline CDR1 reads MNHEY; CDR2 reads SMNVEV (reference sequence). The CDR3 coding sequence is TGTGCCAGCAGTAAGGGGATCTCACCCCTCCACTTT. Translated, it gives CASSKGISPLHF.